Following are 13 T cell receptor beta chains from one sample sequenced in a study of cytomegalovirus exposure and HLA in healthy donors. PCR amplification relied on 60 Vbeta primers (plus 13 Jbeta primers). Assay used: immunoSEQ multiplex PCR; TCRdb lists only in-frame clones, some missing. There are over 200,000 clones in the sample, with roughly 0.98% held by the top ten. Sample: PBMCs. The receptors stem from a woman aged 30 to 39 in good health and CMV-seropositive.

The chain carries TRBV28 and TRBJ2-3, with TRBD2 as a possible D gene (5 bases). Trimming shortened V by 7 bases and J by 4 bases, and 18 bases separated the two germline ends. The CDR3 runs 15 residues. Per germline, CDR1 MDHEN and CDR2 SYDVKM. CDR3 loop: CASTDPSWSSDTQYF. The DNA of the CDR3 is TGTGCCAGCACCGACCCTAGCTGGAGCTCAGATACGCAGTATTTT.

The V call is TRBV5-3, the J call TRBJ2-4; a possible D gene is TRBD2 (6 bases). TRBV5-3 is an open reading frame whose function is uncertain. The CDR3 runs 14 residues. V lost 3 bases and J lost 2, with 9 bases in between. CDR3 sequence reads: CARSYGGSKNIQYF. CDR3 nucleotide sequence: TGTGCCAGAAGCTACGGAGGGTCCAAAAACATTCAGTACTTC.

The chain links TRBV28 to TRBJ1-5; no firm D call. V shed 6 bases and J shed 6 bases, with 9 bases lying between them. The length of the CDR3 is 12 residues. Germline CDR1 MDHEN, CDR2 SYDVKM. The CDR3 DNA reads TGTGCCAGCAGCTGGAGTGGTCAGCCCCAGCATTTT. Translating it yields CASSWSGQPQHF.

The V call is TRBV21-1, the J call TRBJ2-7; the table's D call of TRBD2 was not tested on the DNA. TRBV21-1 corresponds to a pseudogene. The CDR3 is 13 residues long. The CDR3, as DNA: TGTGCCAGCAGCAATGTAGATCGCTACGAGCAGTACTTC. Protein product: CASSNVDRYEQYF.

J is TRBJ2-6 and V is TRBV29-1; perhaps TRBD1 as D (6 bases). Trimming shortened V by 4 bases and J by 8 bases, and 15 bases separated the two germline ends. This CDR3 region has 14 residues. Per the germline V gene, CDR1 is SQVTM and CDR2 is ANQGSEA. CDR3 region: CSVGGGRRPNVLTF. For the CDR3, the DNA is TGCAGCGTTGGAGGGGGTCGTAGGCCCAACGTCCTGACTTTC.

CDR3 amino acids: CASSDRQGIEKLFF. The CDR3 nucleotides read TGTGCCAGCAGTGATCGGCAGGGGATTGAAAAACTGTTTTTT. The chain has TRBV2 and TRBJ1-4; D may be TRBD1 (6 bases). The ends were cut back, 3 bases at V and 7 bases at J, with 12 bases in the middle. CDR3 length equals 14 residues. Germline CDR1 and CDR2: SNHLY and FYNNEI.

This chain joins TRBV14 and TRBJ1-6; tentative D call: TRBD1 (6 bases). Between the trimmed V and J ends, which lost 4 bases and 6 bases, there was a span of 16 bases. The germline gives CDR1 SGHDN, CDR2 FVKESK. CDR3 length: 16 amino acids. The DNA of the CDR3 is TGTGCCAGCAGCCGCAGCAGGGGAGTACCTAATTCACCCCTCCACTTT. It specifies CASSRSRGVPNSPLHF.

This chain links TRBV19 with TRBJ2-7; 9 bases are a match to TRBD1. Per the germline V gene, CDR1 is LNHDA and CDR2 is SQIVND (reference sequence). The CDR3 has 16 amino acids. The J segment lost 0 bases and the V segment lost 5 bases, leaving 8 bases of the junction unmatched. The CDR3 DNA is TGTGCCAGTAGTTCACGGGACAGGGCCGCCTCCTACGAGCAGTACTTC. It codes for CASSSRDRAASYEQYF.

This chain links TRBV19 with TRBJ1-1, with 12 bases matching TRBD1. Germline lookup yields CDR1 LNHDA and CDR2 SQIVND (reference sequence). V lost 5 bases, J lost 3 bases, and 7 bases stayed unmatched. This CDR3 has 16 amino acids. This chain's CDR3 is CASSSRDRGRDTEAFF. DNA of the CDR3: TGTGCCAGTAGTTCCCGGGACAGGGGGCGCGACACTGAAGCTTTCTTT.

The chain is built from TRBV4-3 and TRBJ2-3; 8 positions agree with TRBD1. V was clipped by 1 base and J by 2 bases; unmatched bases: 8. This CDR3 is built from 17 residues. Germline V CDR1 and CDR2: LGHNA, YSLEER. Here the CDR3 reads CASSQATGAGVTDTQYF. The CDR3 nucleotides read TGCGCCAGCAGCCAAGCGACAGGGGCTGGGGTCACAGATACGCAGTATTTT.

The chain couples TRBV28 to TRBJ2-1; 10 bases agree with TRBD2. J was trimmed by 6 bases and V by 8 bases; bases with no gene match: 13. The CDR3 is 16 residues long. CDR1 and CDR2 from the germline V gene are MDHEN and SYDVKM. The chain's CDR3 is CASGQSWLAGVNEQFF. The CDR3 nucleotides are TGTGCCAGCGGGCAGTCGTGGCTAGCGGGGGTCAATGAGCAGTTCTTC.

V usage is TRBV18 and J usage is TRBJ2-7; unclear D gene. The V gene lost 4 bases and the J gene lost 2 bases, with 12 bases spanning the gap. The length of the CDR3 is 14 residues. The germline V gene encodes CDR1 KGHSH and CDR2 LQKENI. The CDR3 DNA reads TGTGCCAGCTCACGAGGCCTCCAGACCTACGAGCAGTACTTC. It translates to CASSRGLQTYEQYF. The full variable domain, rest sourced from reference TRBV18 and TRBJ2-7, is NAGVMQNPRHLVRRRGQEARLRCSPMKGHSHVYWYRQLPEEGLKFMVYLQKENIIDESGMPKERFSAEFPKEGPSILRIQQVVRGDSAAYFCASSRGLQTYEQYFGPGTRLTVT.

This sequence joins TRBV29-1 and TRBJ2-5, with 7 bases identical to TRBD1. Gene TRBJ2-7 matches the end of the DNA better, so the J call may be wrong. The CDR3 is 16 amino acids. The germline V gene encodes CDR1 SQVTM and CDR2 ANQGSEA. This CDR3 is CSVEERLTGIHREQYF. In nucleotides, the CDR3 is TGCAGCGTTGAAGAGCGGCTGACAGGGATCCACCGCGAGCAGTACTTC.